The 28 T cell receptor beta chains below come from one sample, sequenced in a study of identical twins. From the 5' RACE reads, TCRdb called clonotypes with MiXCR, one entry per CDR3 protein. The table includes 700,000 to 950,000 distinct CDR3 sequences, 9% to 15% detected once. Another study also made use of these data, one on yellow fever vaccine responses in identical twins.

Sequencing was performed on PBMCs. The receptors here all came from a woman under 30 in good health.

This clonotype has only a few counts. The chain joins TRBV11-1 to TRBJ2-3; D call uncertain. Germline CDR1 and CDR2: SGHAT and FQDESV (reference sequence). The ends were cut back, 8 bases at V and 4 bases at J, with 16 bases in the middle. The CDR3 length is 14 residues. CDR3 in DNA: TGTGCCAGCTCGTGGGGAAGGGTCCCAGATACGCAGTATTTT. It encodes CASSWGRVPDTQYF.

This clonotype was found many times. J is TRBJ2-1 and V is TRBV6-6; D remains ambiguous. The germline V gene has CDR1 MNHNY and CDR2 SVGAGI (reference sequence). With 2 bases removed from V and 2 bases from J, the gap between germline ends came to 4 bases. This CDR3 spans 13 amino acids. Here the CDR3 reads CASSYEAYNEQFF. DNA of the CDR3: TGTGCCAGCAGTTACGAAGCCTACAATGAGCAGTTCTTC.

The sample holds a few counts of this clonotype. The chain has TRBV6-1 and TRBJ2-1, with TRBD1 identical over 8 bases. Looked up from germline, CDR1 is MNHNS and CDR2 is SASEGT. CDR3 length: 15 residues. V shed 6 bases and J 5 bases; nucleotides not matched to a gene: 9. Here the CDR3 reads CASRKTGGKNNEQFF. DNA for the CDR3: TGTGCCAGCAGAAAAACAGGGGGAAAAAACAATGAGCAGTTCTTC.

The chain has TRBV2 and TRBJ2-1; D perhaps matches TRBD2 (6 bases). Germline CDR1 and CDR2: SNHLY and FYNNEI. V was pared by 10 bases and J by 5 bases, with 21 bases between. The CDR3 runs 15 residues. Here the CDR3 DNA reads TGTGCCACCCACCCGGGGGACTCCACAAACAATGAGCAGTTCTTC. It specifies CATHPGDSTNNEQFF.

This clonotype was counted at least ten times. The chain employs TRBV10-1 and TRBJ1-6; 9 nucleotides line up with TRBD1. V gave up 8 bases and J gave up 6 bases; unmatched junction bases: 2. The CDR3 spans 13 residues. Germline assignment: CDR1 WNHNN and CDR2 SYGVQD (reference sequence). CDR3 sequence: CASGTGINSPLHF. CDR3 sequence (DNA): TGCGCCAGCGGGACAGGGATTAATTCACCCCTCCACTTT.

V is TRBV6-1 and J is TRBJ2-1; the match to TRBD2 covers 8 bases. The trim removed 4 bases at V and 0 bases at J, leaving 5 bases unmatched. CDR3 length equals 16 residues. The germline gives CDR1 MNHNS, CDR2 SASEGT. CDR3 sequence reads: CASSASGWSSYNEQFF. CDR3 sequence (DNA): TGTGCCAGCAGTGCTAGCGGGTGGAGCTCCTACAATGAGCAGTTCTTC.

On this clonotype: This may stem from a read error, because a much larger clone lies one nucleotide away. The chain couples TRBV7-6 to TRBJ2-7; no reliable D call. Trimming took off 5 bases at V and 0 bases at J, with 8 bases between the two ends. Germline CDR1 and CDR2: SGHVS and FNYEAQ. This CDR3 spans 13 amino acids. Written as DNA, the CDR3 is TGTGCCAGCAGCCGGGCCACCTCCTACGAGCAGTACTTC. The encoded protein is CASSRATSYEQYF.

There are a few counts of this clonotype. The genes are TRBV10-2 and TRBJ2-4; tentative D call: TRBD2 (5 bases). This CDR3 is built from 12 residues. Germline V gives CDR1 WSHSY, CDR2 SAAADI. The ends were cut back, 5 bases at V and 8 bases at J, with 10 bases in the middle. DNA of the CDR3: TGCGCCAGCAGTCGTCGGCGGGACATTCAGTACTTC. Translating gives CASSRRRDIQYF.

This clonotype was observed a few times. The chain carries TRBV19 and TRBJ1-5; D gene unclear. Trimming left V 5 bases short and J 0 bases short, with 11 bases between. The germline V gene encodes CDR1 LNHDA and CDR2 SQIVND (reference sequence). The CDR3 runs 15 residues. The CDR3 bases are TGTGCCAGTAGTGCGGGCAGTAATAGCAATCAGCCCCAGCATTTT. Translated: CASSAGSNSNQPQHF.

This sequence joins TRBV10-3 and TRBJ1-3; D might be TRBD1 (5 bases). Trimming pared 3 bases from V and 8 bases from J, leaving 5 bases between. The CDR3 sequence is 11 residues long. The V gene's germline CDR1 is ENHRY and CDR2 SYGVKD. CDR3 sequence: CAISEGDTIYF. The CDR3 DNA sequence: TGTGCCATCAGTGAAGGGGACACCATATATTTT.

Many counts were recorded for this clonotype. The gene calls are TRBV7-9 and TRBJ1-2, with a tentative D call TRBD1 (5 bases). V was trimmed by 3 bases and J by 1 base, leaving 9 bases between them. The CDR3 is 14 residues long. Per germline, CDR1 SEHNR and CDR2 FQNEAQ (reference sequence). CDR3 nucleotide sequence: TGTGCCAGCAGCTTGGCGACAGTTAACTATGGCTACACCTTC. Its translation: CASSLATVNYGYTF.

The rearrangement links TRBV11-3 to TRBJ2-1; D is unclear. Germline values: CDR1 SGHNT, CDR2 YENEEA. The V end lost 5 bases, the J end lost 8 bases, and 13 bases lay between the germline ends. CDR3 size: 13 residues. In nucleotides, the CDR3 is TGTGCCAGCAGCACCCAGTACGGCTATGAGCAGTTCTTC. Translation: CASSTQYGYEQFF.

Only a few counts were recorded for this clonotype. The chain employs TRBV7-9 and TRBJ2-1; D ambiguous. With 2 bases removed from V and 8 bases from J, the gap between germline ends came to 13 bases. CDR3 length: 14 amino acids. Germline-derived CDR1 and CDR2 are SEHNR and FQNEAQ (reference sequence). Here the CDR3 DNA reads TGTGCCAGCAGCTTAAGCAAGCGTGACGATGAGCAGTTCTTC. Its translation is CASSLSKRDDEQFF. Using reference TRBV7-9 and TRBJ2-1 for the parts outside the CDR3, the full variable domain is DTGVSQNPRHKITKRGQNVTFRCDPISEHNRLYWYRQTLGQGPEFLTYFQNEAQLEKSRLLSDRFSAERPKGSFSTLEIQRTEQGDSAMYLCASSLSKRDDEQFFGPGTRLTVL.

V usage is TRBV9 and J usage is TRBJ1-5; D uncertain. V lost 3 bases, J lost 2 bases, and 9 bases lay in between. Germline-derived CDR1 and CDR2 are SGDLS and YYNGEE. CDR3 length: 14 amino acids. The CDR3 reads CASSELPGNQPQHF. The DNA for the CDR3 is TGTGCCAGCAGCGAATTACCGGGCAATCAGCCCCAGCATTTT. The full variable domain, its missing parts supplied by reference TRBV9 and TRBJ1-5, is DSGVTQTPKHLITATGQRVTLRCSPRSGDLSVYWYQQSLDQGLQFLIQYYNGEERAKGNILERFSAQQFPDLHSELNLSSLELGDSALYFCASSELPGNQPQHFGDGTRLSIL.

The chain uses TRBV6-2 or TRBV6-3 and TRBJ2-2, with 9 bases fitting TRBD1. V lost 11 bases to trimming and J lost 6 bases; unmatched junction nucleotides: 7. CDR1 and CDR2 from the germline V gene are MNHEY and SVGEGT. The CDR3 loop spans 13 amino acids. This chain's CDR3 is CAGTGQGAGELFF. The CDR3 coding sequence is TGTGCCGGAACGGGACAGGGAGCCGGGGAGCTGTTTTTT.

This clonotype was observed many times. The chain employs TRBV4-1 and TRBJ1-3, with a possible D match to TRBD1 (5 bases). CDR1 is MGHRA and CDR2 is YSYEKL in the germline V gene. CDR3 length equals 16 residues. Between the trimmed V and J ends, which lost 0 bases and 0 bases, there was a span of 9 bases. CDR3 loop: CASSQDLTDSGNTIYF. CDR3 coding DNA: TGCGCCAGCAGCCAAGATCTGACAGACTCTGGAAACACCATATATTTT.

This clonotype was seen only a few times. The CDR3 region has the DNA TGTGCCAGCAGCCCGGGGGCTAGAGGAGAAAAACTGTTTTTT. Residues: CASSPGARGEKLFF. The gene calls are TRBV3-1 and TRBJ1-4; D might be TRBD1 (6 bases). From germline, CDR1 is LGHDT and CDR2 YNNKEL (reference sequence). This CDR3 spans 14 amino acids. Trimming removed 4 bases from V and 8 bases from J, with 14 bases in between.

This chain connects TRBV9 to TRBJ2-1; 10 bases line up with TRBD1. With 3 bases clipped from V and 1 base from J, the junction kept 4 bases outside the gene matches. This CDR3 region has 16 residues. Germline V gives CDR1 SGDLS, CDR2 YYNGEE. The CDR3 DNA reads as TGTGCCAGCAGCGCCTCGGGACAGGGGTCCTACAATGAGCAGTTCTTC. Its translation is CASSASGQGSYNEQFF.

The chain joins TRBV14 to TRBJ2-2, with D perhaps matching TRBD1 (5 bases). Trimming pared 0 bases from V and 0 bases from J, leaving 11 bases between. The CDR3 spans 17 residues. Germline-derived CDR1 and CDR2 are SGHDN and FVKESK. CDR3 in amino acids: CASSQEQAWPNTGELFF. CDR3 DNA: TGTGCCAGCAGCCAAGAACAGGCCTGGCCGAACACCGGGGAGCTGTTTTTT.

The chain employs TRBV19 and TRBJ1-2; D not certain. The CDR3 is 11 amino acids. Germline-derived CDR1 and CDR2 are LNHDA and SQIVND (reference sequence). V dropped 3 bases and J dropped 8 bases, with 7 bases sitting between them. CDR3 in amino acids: CASSIDGGYTF. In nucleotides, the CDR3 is TGTGCCAGTAGTATCGACGGCGGCTACACCTTC. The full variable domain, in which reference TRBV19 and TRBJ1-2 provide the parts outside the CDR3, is DGGITQSPKYLFRKEGQNVTLSCEQNLNHDAMYWYRQDPGQGLRLIYYSQIVNDFQKGDIAEGYSVSREKKESFPLTVTSAQKNPTAFYLCASSIDGGYTFGSGTRLTVV.

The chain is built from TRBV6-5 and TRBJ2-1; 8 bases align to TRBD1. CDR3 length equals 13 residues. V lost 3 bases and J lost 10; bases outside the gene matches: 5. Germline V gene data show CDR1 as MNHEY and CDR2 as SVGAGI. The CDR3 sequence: CASSYGQGGEQFF. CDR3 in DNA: TGTGCCAGCAGTTATGGACAGGGAGGAGAGCAGTTCTTC.

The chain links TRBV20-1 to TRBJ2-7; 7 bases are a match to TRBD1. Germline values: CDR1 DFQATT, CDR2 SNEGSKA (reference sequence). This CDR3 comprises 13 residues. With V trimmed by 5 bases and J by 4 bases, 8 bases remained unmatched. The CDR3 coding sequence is TGCAGTGCTCCCCGGGACAGTTTTTACGAGCAGTACTTC. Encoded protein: CSAPRDSFYEQYF.

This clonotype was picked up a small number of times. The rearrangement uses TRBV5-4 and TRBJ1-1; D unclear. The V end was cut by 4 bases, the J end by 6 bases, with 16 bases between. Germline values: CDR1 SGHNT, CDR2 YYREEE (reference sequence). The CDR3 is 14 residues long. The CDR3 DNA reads TGTGCCAGCAGCCCGTCAGCTCCGGGATCTGAAGCTTTCTTT. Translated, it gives CASSPSAPGSEAFF.

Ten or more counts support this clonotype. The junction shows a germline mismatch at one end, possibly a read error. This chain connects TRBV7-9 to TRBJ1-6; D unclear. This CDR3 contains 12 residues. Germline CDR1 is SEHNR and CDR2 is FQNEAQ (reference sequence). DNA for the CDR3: TGTGCCAGCAGTTTAGCAGGTAGTCCCCTCCACTTT. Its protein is CASSLAGSPLHF.

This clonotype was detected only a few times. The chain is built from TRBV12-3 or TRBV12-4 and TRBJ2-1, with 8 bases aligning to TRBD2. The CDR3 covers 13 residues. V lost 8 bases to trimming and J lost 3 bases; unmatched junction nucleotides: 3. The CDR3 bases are TGTGCCAGCGGTAGCGGGGTCTACAATGAGCAGTTCTTC. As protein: CASGSGVYNEQFF.

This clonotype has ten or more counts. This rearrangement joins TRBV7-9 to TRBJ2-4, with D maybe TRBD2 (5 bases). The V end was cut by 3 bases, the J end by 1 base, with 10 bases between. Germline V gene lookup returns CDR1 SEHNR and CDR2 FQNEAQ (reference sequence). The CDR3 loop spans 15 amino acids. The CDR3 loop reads CASSFSEAAKNIQYF. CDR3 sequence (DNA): TGTGCCAGCAGCTTCTCGGAGGCGGCCAAAAACATTCAGTACTTC.

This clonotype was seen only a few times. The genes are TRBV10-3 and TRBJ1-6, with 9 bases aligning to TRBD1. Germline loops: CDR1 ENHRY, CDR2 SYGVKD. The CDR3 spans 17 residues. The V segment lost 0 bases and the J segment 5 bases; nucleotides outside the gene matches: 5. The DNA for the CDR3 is TGTGCCATCAGTGAGTCGGGACAGGGCTCGAATAATTCACCCCTCCACTTT. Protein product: CAISESGQGSNNSPLHF.

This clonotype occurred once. CDR3 in amino acids: CASSLGSSDGYTF. The CDR3 region has the DNA TGTGCCAGCAGTTTGGGCAGCTCAGATGGCTACACCTTC. The V gene is TRBV12-3 or TRBV12-4, the J gene TRBJ1-2; D is unclear. This CDR3 region has 13 residues. V was pared by 3 bases and J by 6 bases, with 11 bases between.